This T cell receptor beta chain was sequenced for a study of cytomegalovirus exposure and HLA in healthy donors. Broader study findings: Under in vitro conditions, a few CMV-associated chains were confirmed as specific for CMV antigens. High sensitivity and specificity were reportedly achieved when the classifier diagnosed cytomegalovirus status.

Details on this clone: Its target is unknown.

Generated by immunoSEQ multiplex PCR, the TCRdb table keeps only in-frame clones and is missing some. The table has about 98,000 clones, roughly 89% seen once. The germline V and J ends were trimmed by 7 bases and 4 bases, with 14 bases remaining between them. CDR3 size: 14 residues. Germline V gives CDR1 MDHEN, CDR2 SYDVKM. The source is a woman aged 25 to 45 in good health and CMV-seronegative. The sequencing sample was made of PBMCs. The V call is TRBV28, the J call TRBJ1-3; D uncertain. The CDR3 nucleotides are TGTGCCAGCACTCGGGTTAGGTCCGGAAACACCATATATTTT. Protein sequence: CASTRVRSGNTIYF.